These 32 T cell receptor beta chains came from one sample sequenced in a study of shared clonotypes between healthy human individuals. TCRdb's copy holds only in-frame clones and misses some; the assay was immunoSEQ multiplex PCR. The profile shows about 1 million clones, about 80% of them singletons. The sample was memory CD4+ T cells sorted from blood. The subset denotes: CD45RA-negative fraction. These receptors all come from a man younger than 35 in good health.

The chain uses TRBV6-5 and TRBJ1-2; D is undetermined. The CDR3 has 13 amino acids. V was clipped by 5 bases and J by 8 bases, with 15 bases between them. In germline, CDR1 is MNHEY, CDR2 SVGAGI. This CDR3 reads CASSLSGLAGYTF. CDR3 coding DNA: TGTGCCAGCAGTCTATCCGGCCTCGCGGGCTACACCTTC.

This clone was detected a few times. The chain combines TRBV10-1 with TRBJ1-6; D is possibly TRBD1 (5 bases). The CDR3 totals 13 residues. The germline V and J ends were trimmed by 6 bases and 7 bases, with 10 bases remaining between them. Germline CDR1 reads WNHNN; CDR2 reads SYGVQD (reference sequence). The CDR3 reads CASRAGLNSPLHF. The CDR3 DNA is TGCGCCAGCAGGGCGGGACTGAATTCACCCCTCCACTTT.

This clone was counted between two and nine times. This sample also contains other DNA sequences that code for the same CDR3. The rearrangement joins TRBV5-1 to TRBJ2-2, with D tentatively TRBD2 (5 bases). The CDR3 is 14 amino acids. Germline V gives CDR1 SGHRS, CDR2 YFSETQ. V shed 0 bases and J shed 5 bases, with 8 bases lying between them. In DNA form, the CDR3 reads TGCGCCAGCAGCTTGGCTACTAGGACCGGGGAGCTGTTTTTT. It yields the protein CASSLATRTGELFF.

V is TRBV4-1 and J is TRBJ1-6, with a weak D call TRBD1 (6 bases). CDR1 and CDR2 (germline): MGHRA, YSYEKL. The V end was cut by 4 bases, the J end by 0 bases, with 13 bases between. The CDR3 spans 17 residues. Here the CDR3 reads CASSPSGTRSYNSPLHF. In DNA form, the CDR3 reads TGCGCCAGCAGCCCATCGGGGACACGCTCCTATAATTCACCCCTCCACTTT.

The chain recombines TRBV6-5 with TRBJ2-1, with 9 nucleotides matching TRBD2. V was clipped by 5 bases and J by 2 bases; unmatched bases: 4. The CDR3 sequence is 15 residues long. Germline CDR1 and CDR2: MNHEY and SVGAGI. The CDR3 loop is CASSPSGVTYNEQFF. CDR3 DNA sequence: TGTGCCAGCAGTCCTAGCGGGGTAACCTACAATGAGCAGTTCTTC.

This clone has more than one count but fewer than ten. V gene TRBV5-5 combines with J gene TRBJ1-1; D remains unclear. Germline lookup yields CDR1 SGHKS and CDR2 YYEKEE (reference sequence). Trimming took 6 bases from V and 4 from J, leaving 10 bases between them. CDR3 length: 12 amino acids. CDR3 DNA: TGTGCCAGCACCCCCCGGGGCACTGAAGCTTTCTTT. It is translated as CASTPRGTEAFF.

The chain joins TRBV5-1 to TRBJ1-1; the match to TRBD1 covers 7 bases. Per the germline V gene, CDR1 is SGHRS and CDR2 is YFSETQ. The CDR3 has 14 amino acids. Trimming cost V 4 bases and J 3 bases; bases outside gene matches: 6. The DNA of the CDR3 is TGCGCCAGCAGCGCCGACAGGGAGGACACTGAAGCTTTCTTT. It encodes CASSADREDTEAFF.

The rearrangement links TRBV2 to TRBJ1-1, with 8 bases lining up with TRBD1. Trimming removed 6 bases from V and 3 bases from J; junction bases left unmatched: 18. The germline V gene encodes CDR1 SNHLY and CDR2 FYNNEI. The CDR3 is 18 amino acids. DNA for the CDR3: TGTGCCAGCAGAGAGCAGGGGGCGGTCGTCCGCCGAGACACTGAAGCTTTCTTT. Its protein product is CASREQGAVVRRDTEAFF.

The rearrangement links TRBV5-1 to TRBJ2-4, with D perhaps TRBD1 or TRBD2 (5 bases each). Germline loops: CDR1 SGHRS, CDR2 YFSETQ. The CDR3 consists of 14 residues. Trimming pared 7 bases from V and 7 bases from J, leaving 18 bases between. CDR3 protein: CASRLGPEGNIQYF. CDR3 coding DNA: TGCGCCAGCCGTTTGGGACCAGAGGGGAACATTCAGTACTTC.

In its sample, this clone was seen a few times. The V and J genes are TRBV28 and TRBJ1-3; D uncertain. V was trimmed by 2 bases and J by 0 bases, leaving 8 bases between them. Germline V gives CDR1 MDHEN, CDR2 SYDVKM. There are 15 residues in the CDR3. In nucleotides, the CDR3 is TGTGCCAGCAGTTTAGAGTACCGCTCTGGAAACACCATATATTTT. Amino acids: CASSLEYRSGNTIYF.

Concerning this clone: The same CDR3 can be traced to other DNA sequences in this sample. V and J are TRBV27 and TRBJ2-7; D gene ambiguous. There are 14 residues in the CDR3. V lost 0 bases and J lost 0, with 6 bases in between. Germline V gene sequence: CDR1 MNHEY, CDR2 SMNVEV (reference sequence). The CDR3 is CASSLSGNSYEQYF. As DNA, the CDR3 is TGTGCCAGCAGTTTATCGGGCAACTCCTACGAGCAGTACTTC.

This clone came up once. The V call is TRBV7-3, the J call TRBJ2-5; 9 nucleotides line up with TRBD2. Germline lookup yields CDR1 SGHTA and CDR2 FQGTGA. The CDR3 sequence is 19 residues long. Unmatched junction bases numbered 16, after V lost 0 bases and J lost 5 bases. CDR3 region: CASSLTFAERGVPLETQYF. CDR3 nucleotides: TGTGCCAGCAGCTTAACGTTCGCTGAGCGGGGGGTCCCTTTGGAGACCCAGTACTTC.

This clone has a single count. CDR3 residues: CASSLATQGLRGNTIYF. In DNA, the CDR3 is TGTGCCAGCAGCTTGGCCACACAGGGACTCAGGGGAAACACCATATATTTT. This chain joins TRBV5-6 and TRBJ1-3, with a weak D call TRBD1 (6 bases). This CDR3 region has 17 residues. V lost 0 bases and J lost 4, with 17 bases in between. Germline CDR1 SGHDT, CDR2 YYEEEE.

The chain carries TRBV9 and TRBJ2-1; TRBD2 matches 11 bases. The germline CDR1 and CDR2 sequences are SGDLS and YYNGEE. The CDR3 sequence is 14 residues long. The V segment lost 6 bases and the J segment 9 bases; nucleotides outside the gene matches: 8. CDR3 region: CASNLGLAVSEQFF. CDR3 sequence (DNA): TGTGCCAGCAACCTGGGACTAGCGGTTAGTGAGCAGTTCTTC.

V and J are TRBV2 and TRBJ2-5; 14 bases align to TRBD2. This CDR3 is 17 amino acids long. With V trimmed by 6 bases and J by 5 bases, 11 bases remained unmatched. Germline CDR1 and CDR2: SNHLY and FYNNEI. The CDR3 region is CASSASTSGGVRETQYF. The DNA for the CDR3 is TGTGCCAGCAGCGCTTCGACTAGCGGGGGGGTCAGGGAGACCCAGTACTTC.

The genes are TRBV28 and TRBJ1-5; 8 nucleotides line up with TRBD1. Germline CDR1 and CDR2: MDHEN and SYDVKM. Trimming took 6 bases from V and 3 from J; bases not matched to a gene: 7. The CDR3 is 15 amino acids. For the CDR3, the DNA is TGTGCCAGCAGGGCGGGACAGGCGGTCAATCAGCCCCAGCATTTT. It translates to CASRAGQAVNQPQHF.

The gene calls are TRBV7-9 and TRBJ2-7; D may match TRBD1 or TRBD2 (5 bases each). This CDR3 comprises 15 residues. Germline-derived CDR1 and CDR2 are SEHNR and FQNEAQ (reference sequence). V was pared by 1 base and J by 0 bases, with 10 bases between. In DNA, the CDR3 is TGTGCCAGCAGCTTAGTAGGGGACCTCTCCTACGAGCAGTACTTC. This encodes CASSLVGDLSYEQYF. Complete variable domain (other parts from reference TRBV7-9 and TRBJ2-7): DTGVSQNPRHKITKRGQNVTFRCDPISEHNRLYWYRQTLGQGPEFLTYFQNEAQLEKSRLLSDRFSAERPKGSFSTLEIQRTEQGDSAMYLCASSLVGDLSYEQYFGPGTRLTVT.

In regard to this clone: Additional DNA sequences in this sample encode the identical CDR3. The CDR3 loop is CASSQAGQGNYGYTF. The CDR3 nucleotides are TGCGCCAGCAGCCAAGCCGGACAGGGTAACTATGGCTACACCTTC. The rearrangement joins TRBV4-1 to TRBJ1-2; TRBD1 agrees at 8 bases. This CDR3 has 15 residues. Germline loops: CDR1 MGHRA, CDR2 YSYEKL. J lost 1 base, V lost 1 base, and 2 bases had no gene match.

The V and J genes are TRBV5-1 and TRBJ2-7; D unclear. The V gene lost 6 bases and the J gene lost 5 bases, with 15 bases spanning the gap. The CDR3 sequence is 13 residues long. Per the germline V gene, CDR1 is SGHRS and CDR2 is YFSETQ. The CDR3 DNA reads TGCGCCAGCACCCCCCCCGGTGGGAACGAGCAGTACTTC. Protein sequence: CASTPPGGNEQYF.

This clone was recorded once. CDR3 nucleotides: TGTGCCAGCAGTTCCTGGACAGGGAGCTCCTACGAGCAGTACTTC. Protein: CASSSWTGSSYEQYF. The chain carries TRBV27 and TRBJ2-7; 8 bases align to TRBD1. J was trimmed by 0 bases and V by 4 bases; bases with no gene match: 5. Germline assignment: CDR1 MNHEY and CDR2 SMNVEV (reference sequence). CDR3 length: 15 residues.

The CDR3 sequence: CASSGRTGAEETQYF. Here the CDR3 DNA reads TGCGCCAGCAGCGGGCGGACAGGAGCCGAAGAGACCCAGTACTTC. The rearrangement uses TRBV5-1 and TRBJ2-5; 7 bases are a match to TRBD1. Germline lookup yields CDR1 SGHRS and CDR2 YFSETQ. Trimming took 4 bases from V and 3 from J; bases not matched to a gene: 9. CDR3 length: 15 residues.

The V gene is TRBV14, the J gene TRBJ2-7; D unresolved. The ends were cut back, 1 base at V and 0 bases at J, with 7 bases in the middle. The CDR3 has 14 residues. Per the germline V gene, CDR1 is SGHDN and CDR2 is FVKESK. CDR3 sequence reads: CASSQGSPSYEQYF. For the CDR3, the DNA is TGTGCCAGCAGCCAAGGCAGCCCCTCCTACGAGCAGTACTTC.

This clone came up a few times. The V and J genes are TRBV6-1 and TRBJ1-5; 7 nucleotides agree with TRBD1. The germline gives CDR1 MNHNS, CDR2 SASEGT. After removal of 4 bases from V and 3 bases from J, the junction contained 6 bases not matched to a gene. The CDR3 is 15 amino acids. CDR3 nucleotides: TGTGCCAGCAGTGGTGGGACAGCCAACAATCAGCCCCAGCATTTT. Its protein product is CASSGGTANNQPQHF.

The chain joins TRBV14 to TRBJ2-7, with D perhaps matching TRBD1 or TRBD2 (7 bases each). Germline loops: CDR1 SGHDN, CDR2 FVKESK. The CDR3 spans 17 residues. Trimming cost V 4 bases and J 3 bases, with 22 bases left between them. The CDR3 DNA follows: TGTGCCAGCAGCCCCATGGGGGGAGGGGGCTCTATCTACGAGCAGTACTTC. Its translation: CASSPMGGGGSIYEQYF.

This clone appeared a single time. The same CDR3 can be traced to other DNA sequences in this sample. The chain links TRBV5-4 to TRBJ1-2; 8 bases fit TRBD1. Germline V lookup: CDR1 SGHNT, CDR2 YYREEE (reference sequence). The CDR3 is 14 residues long. V trimming: 4 bases; J trimming: 3 bases; junction bases outside the gene matches: 5. CDR3 loop: CASSPDRGYYGYTF. The CDR3, as DNA: TGTGCCAGCAGCCCAGACAGGGGCTACTATGGCTACACCTTC. Full variable domain (outside the CDR3, taken from reference TRBV5-4 and TRBJ1-2): ETGVTQSPTHLIKTRGQQVTLRCSSQSGHNTVSWYQQALGQGPQFIFQYYREEENGRGNFPPRFSGLQFPNYSSELNVNALELDDSALYLCASSPDRGYYGYTFGSGTRLTVV.

The genes are TRBV7-2 and TRBJ1-1, with 8 bases that match TRBD1. V trimming: 5 bases; J trimming: 5 bases; junction bases outside the gene matches: 7. The germline CDR1 and CDR2 sequences are SGHTA and FQGNSA. CDR3 length equals 14 residues. The CDR3 sequence: CASSPGQGWTEAFF. The CDR3 DNA follows: TGTGCCAGCAGCCCCGGACAGGGATGGACTGAAGCTTTCTTT.

The gene calls are TRBV2 and TRBJ2-5; tentative D call: TRBD2 (5 bases). The germline CDR1 and CDR2 sequences are SNHLY and FYNNEI. This CDR3 has 12 amino acids. V was shortened by 2 bases and J by 5 bases, with 6 bases between the two germline ends. Written as DNA, the CDR3 is TGTGCCAGCAGTGAACGAGGGGAGACCCAGTACTTC. Translating it yields CASSERGETQYF.

On this clone: The sample contains more than one DNA sequence encoding this CDR3. This chain links TRBV6-1 with TRBJ1-1; D gene uncertain. The V gene lost 2 bases and the J gene lost 3 bases, with 7 bases spanning the gap. This CDR3 contains 13 residues. CDR1 is MNHNS, CDR2 SASEGT, per germline. In DNA form, the CDR3 reads TGTGCCAGCAGTGAAAGGGTGTACACTGAAGCTTTCTTT. Residues: CASSERVYTEAFF.

In regard to this clone: The sample has other DNA sequences that encode this CDR3 too. Here the CDR3 reads CASSLGTADGYTF. In DNA form, the CDR3 reads TGCGCCAGCAGCTTGGGGACAGCAGATGGCTACACCTTC. The chain combines TRBV5-1 with TRBJ1-2, with a possible D match to TRBD1 (6 bases). CDR1 and CDR2 from the germline V gene are SGHRS and YFSETQ. The ends were cut back, 0 bases at V and 6 bases at J, with 9 bases in the middle. The length of the CDR3 is 13 residues. The full variable domain, completed using reference TRBV5-1 and TRBJ1-2, is KAGVTQTPRYLIKTRGQQVTLSCSPISGHRSVSWYQQTPGQGLQFLFEYFSETQRNKGNFPGRFSGRQFSNSRSEMNVSTLELGDSALYLCASSLGTADGYTFGSGTRLTVV.

Worth noting for this clone: One junction end disagrees with the germline gene, perhaps due to a read error. The V call is TRBV7-7, the J call TRBJ2-5, with TRBD1 matching 9 bases. Per the germline V gene, CDR1 is SSHAT and CDR2 is FNYEAQ (reference sequence). The CDR3 consists of 14 residues. The CDR3 DNA is TGTGCTAGCAGCCCCGGGACAGGGAAAGAGACCCAGTACTTC. The encoded protein is CASSPGTGKETQYF.

V gene TRBV7-2 combines with J gene TRBJ1-2; 8 nucleotides line up with TRBD1. V lost 5 bases, J lost 5 bases, and 10 bases stayed unmatched. CDR1 is SGHTA and CDR2 is FQGNSA in the germline V gene. This CDR3 has 15 residues. The chain's CDR3 is CASSLYGQGNYGYTF. CDR3 in DNA: TGTGCCAGCAGCCTCTACGGACAGGGAAATTATGGCTACACCTTC.

The V call is TRBV5-4, the J call TRBJ1-4; D gene ambiguous. CDR3 size: 13 residues. The V gene lost 4 bases and the J gene lost 4 bases, with 8 bases spanning the gap. The germline CDR1 and CDR2 sequences are SGHNT and YYREEE (reference sequence). The CDR3 sequence: CASSLLGNEKLFF. Here the CDR3 DNA reads TGTGCCAGCAGCCTGCTGGGTAATGAAAAACTGTTTTTT.